The 15 T cell receptor beta chains below come from one sample, sequenced in a study of T-cell reconstitution after alpha-beta-depleted transplantation in children. Using unique molecular identifiers, the investigators prepared the TCRbeta library. One entry per CDR3 protein, called by TCRdb with MiXCR from the PCR reads. This repertoire shows about 78,000 distinct CDR3 sequences, 14% found once; its top ten account for 27%. The sample was PBMCs, mostly from graft donor cells, taken 180 days after TCRalphabeta/CD19-depleted stem cell transplant. The receptor set was obtained from a male patient under 10 years old who had a stem cell transplant for acute lymphoblastic leukemia, so the T cells may come from the graft donor.

This chain uses TRBV11-2 with TRBJ2-3, with 7 bases matching TRBD1. CDR1 is SGHAT, CDR2 FQNNGV, per germline. With V trimmed by 7 bases and J by 3 bases, 13 bases remained unmatched. The CDR3 is made up of 16 amino acids. In DNA, the CDR3 is TGTGCCAGCACCCCCTTACCGGGACAGTTGACAGATACGCAGTATTTT. Its translation is CASTPLPGQLTDTQYF. Full variable domain (missing parts from reference TRBV11-2 and TRBJ2-3): EAGVAQSPRYKIIEKRQSVAFWCNPISGHATLYWYQQILGQGPKLLIQFQNNGVVDDSQLPKDRFSAERLKGVDSTLKIQPAKLEDSAVYLCASTPLPGQLTDTQYFGPGTRLTVL.

This clonotype was detected a few times. The V call is TRBV5-1, the J call TRBJ2-3; D may be TRBD2 (6 bases). The CDR3 is 15 amino acids. Trimming left V 4 bases short and J 6 bases short, with 18 bases between. From germline, CDR1 is SGHRS and CDR2 YFSETQ. The CDR3 loop reads CASSRGGTAGDTQYF. The CDR3 region has the DNA TGCGCCAGCAGCCGAGGCGGGACCGCCGGCGATACGCAGTATTTT.

CDR3 in amino acids: CASTLWGQGNTEAFF. The CDR3 nucleotides are TGCGCCAGCACCCTGTGGGGACAGGGGAACACTGAAGCTTTCTTT. This sequence joins TRBV5-1 and TRBJ1-1; 9 bases line up with TRBD1. With V trimmed by 6 bases and J by 1 base, 7 bases remained unmatched. From germline, CDR1 is SGHRS and CDR2 YFSETQ. CDR3 length equals 15 residues.

The chain uses TRBV3-1 and TRBJ2-5; 7 nucleotides match TRBD1. Germline loops: CDR1 LGHDT, CDR2 YNNKEL (reference sequence). The CDR3 is 14 amino acids. V gave up 9 bases and J gave up 3 bases; unmatched junction bases: 10. The CDR3 DNA reads as TGTGCCAGAAACACAGGGGCTGGAGAAGAGACCCAGTACTTC. Protein sequence: CARNTGAGEETQYF.

The rearrangement uses TRBV6-1 and TRBJ1-5, with 7 bases lining up with TRBD1. The CDR3 spans 15 residues. The germline V gene encodes CDR1 MNHNS and CDR2 SASEGT. CDR3 sequence: CASARDSYSNQPQHF. The CDR3 DNA reads TGTGCTTCAGCCCGGGACAGCTATAGCAATCAGCCCCAGCATTTT.

Only a few counts were recorded for this clonotype. The chain employs TRBV2 and TRBJ2-1; 10 bases align to TRBD2. This CDR3 has 15 residues. Germline-derived CDR1 and CDR2 are SNHLY and FYNNEI. J lost 5 bases, V lost 6 bases, and 7 bases had no gene match. CDR3 nucleotides: TGTGCCAGCAGCTTACTAGCGGGGAAAGACAATGAGCAGTTCTTC. Translated, it gives CASSLLAGKDNEQFF.

This clonotype was seen a handful of times. The V and J genes are TRBV4-3 and TRBJ2-5; TRBD2 agrees at 8 bases. The CDR3 length is 16 residues. V shed 1 base, J shed 1 base, and the junction held 5 bases outside the gene matches. CDR1 and CDR2 (germline): LGHNA, YSLEER. CDR3: CASSQVLAGLQETQYF. The CDR3 coding sequence is TGCGCCAGCAGCCAAGTCCTAGCGGGCCTCCAAGAGACCCAGTACTTC.

This clonotype showed up just a few times. The chain combines TRBV9 with TRBJ2-7; perhaps TRBD2 as D (6 bases). The CDR3 length is 12 residues. In germline, CDR1 is SGDLS, CDR2 YYNGEE. Trimming shortened V by 3 bases and J by 5 bases, and 9 bases separated the two germline ends. In DNA, the CDR3 is TGTGCCAGCAGCGGGAGGGAGAACGAGCAGTACTTC. This translates into CASSGRENEQYF. Using reference TRBV9 and TRBJ2-7 for the parts outside the CDR3, the full variable domain is DSGVTQTPKHLITATGQRVTLRCSPRSGDLSVYWYQQSLDQGLQFLIQYYNGEERAKGNILERFSAQQFPDLHSELNLSSLELGDSALYFCASSGRENEQYFGPGTRLTVT.

This clonotype has a handful of counts. V gene TRBV6-2 or TRBV6-3 combines with J gene TRBJ2-7; 8 nucleotides line up with TRBD1. The ends lost 7 bases at V and 3 bases at J; junction bases unmatched: 5. Looked up from germline, CDR1 is MNHEY and CDR2 is SVGEGT. The CDR3 has 13 amino acids. The CDR3 nucleotides are TGTGCCAGCACCGGACAGGGCCGCTACGAGCAGTACTTC. Residues: CASTGQGRYEQYF.

The V and J genes are TRBV12-3 or TRBV12-4 and TRBJ1-5; D is unresolved. Trimming shortened V by 3 bases and J by 4 bases, and 7 bases separated the two germline ends. The CDR3 has 13 amino acids. CDR3 in amino acids: CASSLGKNQPQHF. CDR3 nucleotides: TGTGCCAGCAGTTTGGGAAAAAATCAGCCCCAGCATTTT.

This clonotype was seen a few times. The chain is built from TRBV5-1 and TRBJ2-1, with 8 positions matching TRBD1. The CDR3 is 15 residues long. The V gene's germline CDR1 is SGHRS and CDR2 YFSETQ. V lost 4 bases to trimming and J lost 12 bases; unmatched junction nucleotides: 15. The chain's CDR3 is CASSTGQGTYAGQFF. The DNA of the CDR3 is TGCGCCAGCAGCACAGGACAGGGAACTTACGCTGGGCAGTTCTTC.

The chain links TRBV27 to TRBJ2-7; 10 bases are shared with TRBD1. Germline trimming cut 4 bases from V and 4 bases from J; bases unmatched to any gene: 4. The CDR3 loop spans 14 amino acids. Germline V gene sequence: CDR1 MNHEY, CDR2 SMNVEV (reference sequence). CDR3 in amino acids: CASSSRDRGYEQYF. CDR3 nucleotide sequence: TGTGCCAGCAGTTCCCGGGACAGGGGTTACGAGCAGTACTTC.

This clonotype has a count of ten or more. The chain has TRBV20-1 and TRBJ2-7; 7 bases are a match to TRBD1. CDR3 length: 16 residues. V lost 3 bases and J lost 2; bases outside the gene matches: 13. Germline V gene data show CDR1 as DFQATT and CDR2 as SNEGSKA (reference sequence). The CDR3 reads CSASGPLPGTAYEQYF. CDR3 nucleotide sequence: TGCAGTGCTAGTGGCCCCCTCCCCGGGACAGCCTACGAGCAGTACTTC.

This clonotype was detected many times. The chain couples TRBV7-3 to TRBJ2-7; 7 bases align to TRBD2. Per germline, CDR1 SGHTA and CDR2 FQGTGA. The CDR3 is 15 amino acids. Trimming at V came to 2 bases and at J to 2 bases, leaving 6 bases not matched to a gene. The chain's CDR3 is CASSLLSGTTYEQYF. The CDR3 region has the DNA TGTGCCAGCAGCTTACTGAGCGGGACTACCTACGAGCAGTACTTC. The full variable domain, completed using reference TRBV7-3 and TRBJ2-7, is GAGVSQTPSNKVTEKGKYVELRCDPISGHTALYWYRQSLGQGPEFLIYFQGTGAADDSGLPNDRFFAVRPEGSVSTLKIQRTERGDSAVYLCASSLLSGTTYEQYFGPGTRLTVT.

The chain uses TRBV9 and TRBJ2-5; 7 bases fit TRBD2. CDR1 SGDLS and CDR2 YYNGEE come from the germline V gene. Trimming cost V 3 bases and J 4 bases; bases outside gene matches: 6. This CDR3 region has 14 residues. The CDR3 loop reads CASSAGGLLETQYF. The CDR3 DNA is TGTGCCAGCAGCGCCGGGGGACTACTAGAGACCCAGTACTTC. The whole variable domain, filled in from reference TRBV9 and TRBJ2-5, reads DSGVTQTPKHLITATGQRVTLRCSPRSGDLSVYWYQQSLDQGLQFLIQYYNGEERAKGNILERFSAQQFPDLHSELNLSSLELGDSALYFCASSAGGLLETQYFGPGTRLLVL.